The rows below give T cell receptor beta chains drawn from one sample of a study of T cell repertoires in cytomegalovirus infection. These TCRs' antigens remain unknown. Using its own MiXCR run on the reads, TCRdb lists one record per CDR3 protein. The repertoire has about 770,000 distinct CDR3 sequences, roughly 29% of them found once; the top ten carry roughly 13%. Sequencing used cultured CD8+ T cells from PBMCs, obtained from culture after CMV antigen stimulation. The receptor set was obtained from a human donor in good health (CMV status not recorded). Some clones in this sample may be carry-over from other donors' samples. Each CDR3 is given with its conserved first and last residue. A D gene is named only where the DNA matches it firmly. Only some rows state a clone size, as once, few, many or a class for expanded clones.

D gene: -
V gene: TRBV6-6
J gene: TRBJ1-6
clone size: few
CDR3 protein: CAIWTVSYNSPLHF
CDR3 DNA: TGTGCCATCTGGACAGTCTCCTATAATTCACCCCTCCACTTT

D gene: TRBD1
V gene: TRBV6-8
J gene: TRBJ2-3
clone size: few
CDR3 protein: CASSYSWDRGTDTQYF
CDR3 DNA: TGTGCCAGCAGTTACTCCTGGGACAGGGGCACAGATACGCAGTATTTT

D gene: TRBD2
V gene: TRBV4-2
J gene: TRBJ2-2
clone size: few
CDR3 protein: CASSPGLGNTGELFF
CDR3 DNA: TGTGCCAGCAGCCCGGGACTAGGTAACACCGGGGAGCTGTTTTTT

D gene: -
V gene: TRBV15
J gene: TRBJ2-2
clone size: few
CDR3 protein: CATSPFGGTHTGELFF
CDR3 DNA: TGTGCCACCAGCCCTTTCGGGGGTACTCACACCGGGGAGCTGTTTTTT

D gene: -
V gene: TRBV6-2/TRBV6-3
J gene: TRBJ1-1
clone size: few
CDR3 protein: CASSYSDRWGEAFF
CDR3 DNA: TGTGCCAGCAGTTACTCTGACAGGTGGGGTGAAGCTTTCTTT

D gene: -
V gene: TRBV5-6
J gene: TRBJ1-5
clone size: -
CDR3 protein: CASSASGINQPQHF
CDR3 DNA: TGTGCCAGCAGCGCGAGCGGGATCAATCAGCCCCAGCATTTT

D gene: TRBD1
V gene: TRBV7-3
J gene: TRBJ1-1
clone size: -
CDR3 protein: CASSTYPGQGAPAFF
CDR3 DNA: TGTGCCAGCAGCACCTACCCGGGACAGGGGGCGCCTGCTTTCTTT

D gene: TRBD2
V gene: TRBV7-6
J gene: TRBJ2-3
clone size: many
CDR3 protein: CASSLAASGATTDTQYF
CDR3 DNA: TGTGCCAGCAGCTTAGCGGCTAGCGGGGCGACCACAGATACGCAGTATTTT

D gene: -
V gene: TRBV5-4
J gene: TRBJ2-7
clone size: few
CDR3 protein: CASSLAGGEGQYF
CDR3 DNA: TGTGCCAGCAGCTTGGCCGGGGGCGAAGGGCAGTACTTC

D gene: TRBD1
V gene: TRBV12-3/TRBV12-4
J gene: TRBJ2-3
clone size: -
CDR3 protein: CASSLADRAVFGTDTQYF
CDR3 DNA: TGTGCCAGCAGTTTAGCGGACAGGGCGGTATTCGGCACAGATACGCAGTATTTT

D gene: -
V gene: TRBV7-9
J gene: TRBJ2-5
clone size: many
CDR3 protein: CASSQTRDQETQYF
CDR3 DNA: TGTGCCAGCAGCCAAACCCGCGACCAAGAGACCCAGTACTTC

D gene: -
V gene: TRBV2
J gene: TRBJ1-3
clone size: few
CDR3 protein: CASSEQGNWLNTIYF
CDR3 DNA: TGTGCCAGCAGTGAACAGGGAAATTGGTTGAACACCATATATTTT

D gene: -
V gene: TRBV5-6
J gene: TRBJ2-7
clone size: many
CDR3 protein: CASSSPYEQYF
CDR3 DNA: TGTGCCAGCAGCTCCCCCTACGAGCAGTACTTC

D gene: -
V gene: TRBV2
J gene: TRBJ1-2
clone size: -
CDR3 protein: CASSSFSANYGYTF
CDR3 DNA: TGTGCCAGCAGTTCCTTTTCAGCTAACTATGGCTACACCTTC

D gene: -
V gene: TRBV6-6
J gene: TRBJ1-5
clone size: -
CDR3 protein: CASSAMWGQPQHF
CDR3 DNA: TGTGCCAGCAGTGCTATGTGGGGTCAGCCCCAGCATTTT

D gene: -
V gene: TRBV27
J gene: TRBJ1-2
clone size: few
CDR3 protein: CASSPVSPGGYTF
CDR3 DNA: TGTGCCAGCAGTCCCGTTTCGCCCGGGGGCTACACCTTC

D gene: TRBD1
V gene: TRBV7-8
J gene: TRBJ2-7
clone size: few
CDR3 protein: CASSLGQGRDEQYF
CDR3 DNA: TGTGCCAGCAGCTTAGGACAGGGTCGAGACGAGCAGTACTTC

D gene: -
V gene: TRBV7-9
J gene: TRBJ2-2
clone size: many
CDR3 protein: CASSLRTGELFF
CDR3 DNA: TGTGCCAGCAGCTTGCGAACCGGGGAGCTGTTTTTT

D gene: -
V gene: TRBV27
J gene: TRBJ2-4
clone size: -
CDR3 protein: CASSFAPGADIQYF
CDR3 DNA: TGTGCCAGCAGTTTTGCCCCGGGGGCGGACATTCAGTACTTC

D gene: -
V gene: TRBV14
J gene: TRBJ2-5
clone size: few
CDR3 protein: CASSQEWETQYF
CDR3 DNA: TGTGCCAGCAGCCAAGAATGGGAGACCCAGTACTTC

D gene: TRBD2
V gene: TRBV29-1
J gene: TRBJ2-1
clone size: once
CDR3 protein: CSVEGGLAGGQGEQFF
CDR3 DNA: TGCAGCGTTGAAGGGGGACTAGCGGGGGGGCAGGGTGAGCAGTTCTTC

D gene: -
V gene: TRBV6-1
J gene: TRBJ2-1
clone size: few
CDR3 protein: CASSDLGDYNEQFF
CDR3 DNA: TGTGCCAGCAGCGACCTGGGGGACTACAATGAGCAGTTCTTC

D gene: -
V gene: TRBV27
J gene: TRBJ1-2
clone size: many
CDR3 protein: CASKGPYGYTF
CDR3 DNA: TGTGCCAGCAAAGGACCCTATGGCTACACCTTC

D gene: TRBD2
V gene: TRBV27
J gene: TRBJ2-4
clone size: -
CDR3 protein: CASTSGLGGIQYF
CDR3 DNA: TGTGCCAGCACCTCGGGACTAGGGGGGATTCAGTACTTC

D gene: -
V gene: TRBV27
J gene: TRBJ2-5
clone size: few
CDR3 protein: CASSLSHRQETQYF
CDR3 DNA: TGTGCCAGCAGTTTATCCCACAGACAAGAGACCCAGTACTTC

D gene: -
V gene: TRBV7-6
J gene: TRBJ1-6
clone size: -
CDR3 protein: CASSLGTGAQSSPLHF
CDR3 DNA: TGTGCCAGCAGCCTAGGGACGGGGGCGCAATCTTCACCCCTCCACTTT

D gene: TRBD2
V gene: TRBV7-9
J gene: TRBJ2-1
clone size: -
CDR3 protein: CASSLWTILPWGGSSYNEQFF
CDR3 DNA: TGTGCCAGCAGCTTATGGACCATTTTACCCTGGGGGGGAAGCTCCTACAATGAGCAGTTCTTC

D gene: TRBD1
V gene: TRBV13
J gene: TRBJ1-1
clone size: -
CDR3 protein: CASSLRQGTEAFF
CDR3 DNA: TGTGCCAGCAGCCTCCGACAGGGCACTGAAGCTTTCTTT

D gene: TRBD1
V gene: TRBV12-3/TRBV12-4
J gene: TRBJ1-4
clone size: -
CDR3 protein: CASKEDRVEKLFF
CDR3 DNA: TGTGCCAGCAAGGAGGACAGGGTTGAAAAACTGTTTTTT

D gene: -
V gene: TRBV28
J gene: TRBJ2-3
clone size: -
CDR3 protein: CASSLRTLADTQYF
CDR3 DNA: TGTGCCAGCAGTTTGAGGACTCTAGCGGATACGCAGTATTTT

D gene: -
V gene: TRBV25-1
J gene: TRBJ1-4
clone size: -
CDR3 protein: CARSRDGLNEKLFF
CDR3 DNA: TGTGCCAGGAGCCGGGACGGACTTAATGAAAAACTGTTTTTT

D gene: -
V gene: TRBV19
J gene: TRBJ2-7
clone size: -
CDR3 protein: CASSAWDGSYEQYF
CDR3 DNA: TGTGCCAGTAGTGCCTGGGACGGATCCTACGAGCAGTACTTC

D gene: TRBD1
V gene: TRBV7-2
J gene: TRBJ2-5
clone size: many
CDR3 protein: CASSPGTGGWWETQYF
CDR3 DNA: TGTGCCAGCAGCCCCGGGACAGGGGGATGGTGGGAGACCCAGTACTTC

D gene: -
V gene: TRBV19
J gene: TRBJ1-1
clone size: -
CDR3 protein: CASSIGSSVAFF
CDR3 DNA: TGTGCCAGTAGTATAGGGTCATCCGTGGCTTTCTTT

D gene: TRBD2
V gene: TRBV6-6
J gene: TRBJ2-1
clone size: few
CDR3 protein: CASSYSKFTSGGPNPYNEQFF
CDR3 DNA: TGTGCCAGCAGTTACTCGAAATTTACTAGCGGGGGCCCGAACCCTTACAATGAGCAGTTCTTC

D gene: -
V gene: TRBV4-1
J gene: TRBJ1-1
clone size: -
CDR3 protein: CASSYLLDTEAFF
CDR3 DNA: TGCGCCAGCAGCTACCTCTTAGACACTGAAGCTTTCTTT

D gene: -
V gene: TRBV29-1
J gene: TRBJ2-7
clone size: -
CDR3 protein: CSVAKGYYEQYF
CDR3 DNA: TGCAGCGTTGCCAAGGGGTACTACGAGCAGTACTTC

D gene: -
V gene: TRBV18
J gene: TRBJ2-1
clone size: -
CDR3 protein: CASSPRGQTLNYNEQFF
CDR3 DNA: TGTGCCAGCTCACCACGGGGACAAACACTCAACTACAATGAGCAGTTCTTC

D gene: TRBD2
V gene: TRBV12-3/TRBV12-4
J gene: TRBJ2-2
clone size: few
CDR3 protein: CASSSTAGAGELFF
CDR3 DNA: TGTGCCAGCAGTTCCACCGCGGGGGCCGGGGAGCTGTTTTTT

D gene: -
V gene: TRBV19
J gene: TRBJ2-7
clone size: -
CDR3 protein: CASSTLAGPPGEQYF
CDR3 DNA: TGTGCCAGTAGTACCCTCGCGGGGCCTCCAGGAGAGCAGTACTTC